This TCR beta chain was recovered during a study of cytotoxic CD8 clonotypes in ibrutinib-treated CLL. The wider study: Among the patients, some eleven presented as relapsed/refractory and 15 as treatment-naive; around 18 showed unmutated IGHV.

Per the germline V gene, CDR1 is SEHNR and CDR2 is FQNEAQ (reference sequence). This CDR3 region has 18 residues. V was pared by 5 bases and J by 5 bases, with 25 bases between. Data came from immunoSEQ multiplex PCR; TCRdb stores just in-frame clones and leaves some out. This table has approximately 190,000 clones, 75% to 80% appearing once. The chain recombines TRBV7-9 with TRBJ2-1; D may be TRBD2 (5 bases). This receptor was taken from a human donor with chronic lymphocytic leukemia. The starting material was PBMCs, obtained after 12 months of ibrutinib treatment. CDR3: CASSPYQSPEARNNEQFF. DNA for the CDR3: TGTGCCAGCAGCCCCTACCAGTCGCCGGAGGCAAGGAACAATGAGCAGTTCTTC. Based on the CDR3 plus reference TRBV7-9 and TRBJ2-1, the full variable domain is DTGVSQNPRHKITKRGQNVTFRCDPISEHNRLYWYRQTLGQGPEFLTYFQNEAQLEKSRLLSDRFSAERPKGSFSTLEIQRTEQGDSAMYLCASSPYQSPEARNNEQFFGPGTRLTVL.